These T cell receptor beta chains were read from a single sample in a study of T-cell reconstitution after alpha-beta-depleted transplantation in children. TCRdb re-called the PCR reads with MiXCR, one entry per CDR3 protein. The sample lists 120,000 or so distinct CDR3 sequences, approximately 22% occurring once. The sample consisted of PBMCs, mostly from graft donor cells, taken 180 days after TCRalphabeta/CD19-depleted stem cell transplant. The receptors derive from a male patient between 2 and 15 years old who had a stem cell transplant for chronic granulomatous disease, so the T cells may come from the graft donor. Both conserved end residues are part of each CDR3. A D gene is named only where the DNA matches it firmly. Only part of the rows carry a size: once, few, many, or a class if the clone is expanded.

J	D	V	size	CDR3	DNA
TRBJ2-7	-	TRBV7-9	-	CASSFLTNRGQYF	TGTGCCAGCAGCTTCCTAACGAACCGCGGGCAGTACTTC
TRBJ2-3	TRBD2	TRBV12-3/TRBV12-4	many	CASSRAGGPPDTQYF	TGTGCCAGCAGCCGAGCGGGAGGGCCACCAGATACGCAGTATTTT
TRBJ2-3	TRBD1	TRBV12-3/TRBV12-4	many	CASIFSGTGVADTQYF	TGTGCCAGCATATTCTCGGGGACAGGGGTCGCAGATACGCAGTATTTT
TRBJ2-2	-	TRBV15	few	CATSSRLGQTNTGELFF	TGTGCCACCAGCTCGAGGTTGGGACAAACGAACACCGGGGAGCTGTTTTTT
TRBJ1-1	-	TRBV18	-	CASSSFQGSNTEAFF	TGTGCCAGCTCAAGCTTTCAGGGTTCGAACACTGAAGCTTTCTTT
TRBJ2-7	-	TRBV20-1	many	CSARGASEQYF	TGCAGTGCCAGAGGGGCGTCCGAGCAGTACTTC
TRBJ2-1	-	TRBV12-3/TRBV12-4	few	CASSAISSKWFF	TGTGCCAGCAGTGCTATTTCTAGCAAGTGGTTCTTC
TRBJ1-2	-	TRBV28	-	CASIPHPQGGYTF	TGTGCCAGCATCCCCCATCCACAGGGAGGCTACACCTTC
TRBJ2-3	-	TRBV15	-	CATRRRLDTQYF	TGTGCCACCCGCAGGAGACTAGATACGCAGTATTTT
TRBJ2-1	-	TRBV27	-	CASSLQTSSYNEQFF	TGTGCCAGCAGTTTACAGACGAGCTCCTACAATGAGCAGTTCTTC
TRBJ2-5	-	TRBV29-1	many	CSVAVQYQETQYF	TGCAGCGTTGCTGTCCAGTACCAAGAGACCCAGTACTTC
TRBJ1-1	TRBD1	TRBV13	many	CASSRRRLFRGQQDSLLNTEAFF	TGTGCCAGCAGCCGACGACGGCTGTTTAGGGGACAGCAGGACAGCCTTTTGAACACTGAAGCTTTCTTT
TRBJ1-2	TRBD1	TRBV12-3/TRBV12-4	-	CASSLQGAYGYTF	TGTGCCAGCAGTTTACAGGGGGCCTATGGCTACACCTTC
TRBJ2-1	-	TRBV13	many	CASSTVRTYNEQFF	TGTGCCAGCAGCACCGTACGTACCTACAATGAGCAGTTCTTC
TRBJ2-1	-	TRBV12-5	many	CASGLSEQFF	TGTGCTAGTGGTTTGAGTGAGCAGTTCTTC
TRBJ2-7	TRBD2	TRBV29-1	many	CSVEASGTYEQYF	TGCAGCGTTGAGGCTAGCGGGACGTACGAGCAGTACTTC
TRBJ2-1	-	TRBV5-1	many	CASSTNDYNEQFF	TGCGCCAGCAGTACGAACGACTACAATGAGCAGTTCTTC
TRBJ2-5	TRBD2	TRBV27	-	CASSPLAGAYQETQYF	TGTGCCAGCAGCCCTCTAGCGGGAGCATACCAAGAGACCCAGTACTTC
TRBJ2-3	-	TRBV5-1	many	CASSPTGTSTDTQYF	TGCGCCAGCAGCCCGACGGGGACTAGCACAGATACGCAGTATTTT
TRBJ2-1	-	TRBV5-1	-	CASSNYLEDNEQFF	TGCGCCAGCAGCAATTATCTGGAGGACAATGAGCAGTTCTTC
TRBJ2-3	-	TRBV20-1	-	CSVTSFAGDGADTQYF	TGCAGTGTTACGAGCTTTGCGGGTGACGGAGCAGATACGCAGTATTTT
TRBJ1-1	TRBD1	TRBV7-9	many	CASSLGQGRRTEAFF	TGTGCCAGCAGCTTGGGACAGGGGAGGAGGACTGAAGCTTTCTTT
TRBJ2-7	-	TRBV10-3	many	CAISEEAVQYF	TGTGCCATCAGTGAGGAGGCAGTGCAGTACTTC
TRBJ2-1	TRBD2	TRBV29-1	many	CSVDPREKFGYSNEQFF	TGCAGCGTTGATCCGCGGGAGAAGTTTGGGTATAGCAATGAGCAGTTCTTC
TRBJ2-7	TRBD1	TRBV29-1	many	CSVGTGLSTEQYF	TGCAGCGTGGGGACAGGGTTATCCACCGAGCAGTACTTC
TRBJ2-3	-	TRBV20-1	few	CSAATGRRTDTQYF	TGCAGTGCTGCGACAGGGAGGAGGACAGATACGCAGTATTTT
TRBJ1-2	TRBD1	TRBV30	-	CASSDRSNYGYTF	TGTGCCTCGTCGGACAGGAGTAACTATGGCTACACCTTC
TRBJ2-1	TRBD2	TRBV15	-	CATSRGGSLDNEQFF	TGTGCCACCAGCAGAGGCGGGAGTCTGGACAATGAGCAGTTCTTC
TRBJ2-7	TRBD2	TRBV11-1	few	CASSSVGGELAKIAYEQYF	TGTGCCAGCAGCTCCGTGGGGGGGGAACTCGCAAAAATCGCCTACGAGCAGTACTTC
TRBJ2-3	TRBD1	TRBV28	-	CASRILGQGDSPTSDTQYF	TGTGCCAGCAGGATCCTGGGACAGGGGGACTCCCCTACCTCAGATACGCAGTATTTT
TRBJ2-1	TRBD1	TRBV30	-	CAWDLEQGASGEQFF	TGTGCCTGGGACCTTGAACAGGGGGCAAGCGGTGAGCAGTTCTTC
TRBJ2-5	-	TRBV29-1	many	CSVGTNIQETQYF	TGCAGCGTTGGGACCAACATCCAAGAGACCCAGTACTTC